The entry below gives a single T cell receptor (beta chain) sequence along with its context. Its antigen target is currently unknown. The input lacks base qualities; no much larger clone sits a single base away. The sample originates from a study of OX40 agonist ivuxolimab in advanced cancers. As for the study more broadly: Ivuxolimab was a fully human IgG2 agonistic monoclonal antibody targeting the costimulatory receptor OX40 (CD134). Intravenous ivuxolimab was administered to patients every 2 weeks at six dose levels: 0.01, 0.1, 0.3, 1.5, 3 and 10 mg/kg. Among the approximately 50 dose-escalation patients, around 20 had hepatocellular carcinoma, some 15 melanoma, 9 renal cell carcinoma and 9 head and neck cancer. The dose-escalation cohort was almost 85% male with a mean age of about 60 years, ranging from roughly 20 to 80. Patients were allowed to have had prior anti-PD-1, anti-PD-L1 or anti-CTLA-4 therapy, and less than 45% of the dose-escalation patients had previously received checkpoint inhibitors. Three dose-escalation patients achieved partial responses, one with hepatocellular carcinoma and two with cutaneous melanoma. The purpose of peripheral TCRbeta sequencing was to test whether ivuxolimab changed TCR sequence diversity and led to clonal T-cell expansion. The paper covers the monotherapy dose-escalation part of the phase I ivuxolimab trial, which included N ≈ 50 patients.

For sequencing of the TCRbeta CDR3 region, genomic DNA was extracted from the sorted cells. The immunoSEQ Assay was used to sequence the TCRbeta CDR3 regions. This immuneACCESS table, as held by TCRdb, lists in-frame sequences with V and J called but not all clones. Of the missing ones, under half trace to an unresolved V gene in checked studies; the others have no known cause. This sample gives about 55,000 clones in total; approximately 86% of them show up just once. Clones ranked in the top ten supply about an eighth of the sample. Patients with autoimmune disease history or receiving systemic immunosuppression were excluded from the trial. In every dose cohort, peripheral blood was drawn for TCR sequencing at baseline, cycle 4 day 1, and cycle 7 day 1. The samples were taken from a phase I, first-in-human, multicenter, open-label dose-escalation trial of ivuxolimab. The trial enrolled adults with locally advanced or metastatic head and neck squamous cell, hepatocellular, melanoma or renal cell carcinoma. CD4+ and CD8+ T cells were sorted separately from peripheral blood before TCR sequencing.

Beyond this particular receptor, the publication reports: Clonal expansion of both CD4+ and CD8+ blood T cells was observed from baseline to week 6 at doses 0.1 to 3.0 mg/kg. The antigen specificity of the clonally expanded peripheral T cells was not determined. After ivuxolimab, more expanded clones were found on average in CD8+ T cells than in CD4+ T cells. Low levels of normalized T-cell clonal expansion were also seen in some patients who did not respond. Partial responders in the 0.1-3.0 mg/kg groups had among the lowest normalized peripheral clonal expansion, especially among CD8+ T cells.

This sequence originates from an adult with an advanced solid tumor such as melanoma, head and neck, liver or kidney cancer. This specimen was CD4+ or CD8+ T cells sorted from blood, taken in a trial of the OX40 agonist ivuxolimab.

In nucleotide form, the sequence is TGCGCCAGCAGCTTGGGGGGAACCAATGAAGCTTTCTTT. This sequence encodes CASSLGGTNEAFF. The chain employs TRBV5-1 and TRBJ1-1; too little of a D gene remains to name it. The V and J ends are trimmed by 0 bases and 7 bases, leaving 10 bases between them. Reading the germline V gene gives CDR1 SGHRS and CDR2 YFSETQ. There are 13 amino acids in the CDR3, from cysteine to phenylalanine inclusive. Only CDR3 DNA remains: 39 bases, in frame from the first base.